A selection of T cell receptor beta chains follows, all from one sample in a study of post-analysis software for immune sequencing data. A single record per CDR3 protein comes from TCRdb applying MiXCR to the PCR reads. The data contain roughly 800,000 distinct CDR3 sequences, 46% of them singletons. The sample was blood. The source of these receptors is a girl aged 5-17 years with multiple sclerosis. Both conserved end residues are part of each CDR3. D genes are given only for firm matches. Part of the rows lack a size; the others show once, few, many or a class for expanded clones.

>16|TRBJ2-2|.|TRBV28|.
TGTGCCAGCAGTCAACTACTAGTCAGCTACACCGGGGAGCTGTTTTTT
CASSQLLVSYTGELFF
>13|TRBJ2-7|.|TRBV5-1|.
TGCGCCAGCAGCTTCCCAGACTACTCCGAGCAGTACTTC
CASSFPDYSEQYF
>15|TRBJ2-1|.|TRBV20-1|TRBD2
TGCAGTGCTAATAGCGGGAGGAGCTCCTACAATGAGCAGTTCTTC
CSANSGRSSYNEQFF
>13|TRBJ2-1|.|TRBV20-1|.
TGCAGTGCATCCGGGACCCCAAGGAATGAGCAGTTCTTC
CSASGTPRNEQFF
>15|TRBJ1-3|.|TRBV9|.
TGTGCCAGCAGCGGGGACGGGACTCCCGGTGACACCATATATTTT
CASSGDGTPGDTIYF
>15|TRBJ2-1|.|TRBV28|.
TGTGCCAGCACCGGTAGCTGGAGCTCCTACAATGAGCAGTTCTTC
CASTGSWSSYNEQFF
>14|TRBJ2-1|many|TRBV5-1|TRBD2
TGCGCCAGCGGGACTAGCGGGAGCCACAATGAGCAGTTCTTC
CASGTSGSHNEQFF
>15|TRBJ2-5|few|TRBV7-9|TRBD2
TGTGCCAGCAGCGGAGCTAGCGGGAGTGTTGAGACCCAGTACTTC
CASSGASGSVETQYF
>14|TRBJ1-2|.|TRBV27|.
TGTGCCAGCAGTTTATCGGGCAGGGTCGAGGGCTACACCTTC
CASSLSGRVEGYTF
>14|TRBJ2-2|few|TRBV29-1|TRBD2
TGCAGCGTTGGGGGAGGGGCAGGAACCGGGGAGCTGTTTTTT
CSVGGGAGTGELFF
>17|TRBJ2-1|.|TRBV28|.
TGTGCCAGCAGTGGGGGGCGTCGGGTCGGGAGACACAATGAGCAGTTCTTC
CASSGGRRVGRHNEQFF
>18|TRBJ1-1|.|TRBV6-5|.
TGTGCCAGCAGTTACAGCGAGGGCTCTACACTCATGAACACTGAAGCTTTCTTT
CASSYSEGSTLMNTEAFF
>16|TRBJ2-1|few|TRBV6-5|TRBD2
TGTGCCAGCAGTACCCCCGGACTAGCGCGCGTTAATGAGCAGTTCTTC
CASSTPGLARVNEQFF
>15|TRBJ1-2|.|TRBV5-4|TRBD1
TGTGCCAGCAGGACAGGGGGCTCGGAGAGAGGGGGCTACACCTTC
CASRTGGSERGGYTF
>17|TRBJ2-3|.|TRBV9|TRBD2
TGTGCCAGCAGCCTCGCGGGAGGCACCGATGGCACAGATACGCAGTATTTT
CASSLAGGTDGTDTQYF
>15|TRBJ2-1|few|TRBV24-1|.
TGTGCCACCAGTGATAGCAGGAGGCCCTTTAATGAGCAGTTCTTC
CATSDSRRPFNEQFF
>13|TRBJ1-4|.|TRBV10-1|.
TGCGCCAGCGGGGCAGGGGTTGGAGAAAAACTGTTTTTT
CASGAGVGEKLFF
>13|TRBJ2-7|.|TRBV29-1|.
TGCAGCGTCAGCAGGGGTCGTAGCTACGAGCAGTACTTC
CSVSRGRSYEQYF
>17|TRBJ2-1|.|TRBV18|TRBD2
TGTGCCAGCTCACCGACTCTAGCGGGAGGAACCTACAATGAGCAGTTCTTC
CASSPTLAGGTYNEQFF
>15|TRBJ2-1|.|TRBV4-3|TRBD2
TGCGCCAGCAGCCAGGATCTAGCGGGATACAATGAGCAGTTCTTC
CASSQDLAGYNEQFF
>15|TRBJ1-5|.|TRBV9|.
TGTGCCAGCGGACGGGAAGGGGTGAGCAATCAGCCCCAGCATTTT
CASGREGVSNQPQHF
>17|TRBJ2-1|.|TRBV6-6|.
TGTGCCAGCAGTTACACGCAGGGGGGGCGGTTGGGCAATGAGCAGTTCTTC
CASSYTQGGRLGNEQFF
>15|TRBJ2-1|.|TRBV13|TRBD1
TGTGCCAGCAGCTTCAGGGGGCATTCCTACAATGAGCAGTTCTTC
CASSFRGHSYNEQFF
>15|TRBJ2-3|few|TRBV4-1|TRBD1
TGCGCCAGCAGCCAAGGACAGGGTGAATCAGATACGCAGTATTTT
CASSQGQGESDTQYF
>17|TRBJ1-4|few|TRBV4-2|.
TGTGCCAGCAGCCAAGTAAAGCTGACAATAACTAATGAAAAACTGTTTTTT
CASSQVKLTITNEKLFF
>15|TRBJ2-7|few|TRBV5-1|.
TGTGCCAGCAGCTTAGCAGGCGGATCAACCTACGAGCAGTACTTC
CASSLAGGSTYEQYF
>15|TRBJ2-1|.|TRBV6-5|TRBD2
TGTGCCAGCAGAAGGGACCTAGCGGGAGGGACTGAGCAGTTCTTC
CASRRDLAGGTEQFF
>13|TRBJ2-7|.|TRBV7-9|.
TGTGCCAGCAGCTCCCTCGGACAGTCCGAGCAGTACTTC
CASSSLGQSEQYF
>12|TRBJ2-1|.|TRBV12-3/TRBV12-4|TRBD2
TGTGCCAGCAGCTCAGGGAGGGTTGAGCAGTTCTTC
CASSSGRVEQFF
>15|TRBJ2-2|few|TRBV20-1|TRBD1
TGCAGTGCTAGAGCTGGGACAGCTGACACCGGGGAGCTGTTTTTT
CSARAGTADTGELFF
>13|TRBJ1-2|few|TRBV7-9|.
TGTGCCAGCAGACGGGACCGAAACTATGGCTACACCTTC
CASRRDRNYGYTF
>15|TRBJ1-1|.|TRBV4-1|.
TGCGCCAGCAGCCAAGGGGCAGGAGGGGGGACTGAAGCTTTCTTT
CASSQGAGGGTEAFF
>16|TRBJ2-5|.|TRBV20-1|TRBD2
TGCAGTGCTAGAGATGGGGCGGGAGGGCCTGGAGAGACCCAGTACTTC
CSARDGAGGPGETQYF
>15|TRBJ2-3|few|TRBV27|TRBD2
TGTGCCAGCAGTGTCTGGACTAGCGTGACAGATACGCAGTATTTT
CASSVWTSVTDTQYF
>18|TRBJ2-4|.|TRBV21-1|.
TGTGCCAGCAGCCCCACTAGCGGGAGCCACATAGCCAAAAACATTCAGTACTTC
CASSPTSGSHIAKNIQYF